The 6 T cell receptor beta chains in this list originate from one sample, sequenced in a study of T cells expressing NK-cell markers. One entry per CDR3 protein, without DNA, is what TCRdb gives after re-calling the 5' RACE reads. The sample's table shows about 160,000 distinct CDR3 sequences. The sequenced sample consisted of blood T cells: a sorted CD56 or NKG2C T cell subset, CD4+ or CD8+ T cells, or bulk PBMC T cells (not recorded which). These receptors were collected from a woman between 18 and 70 years old in good health.

The chain joins TRBV4-1 to TRBJ2-7. This CDR3 comprises 15 residues. CDR1 MGHRA and CDR2 YSYEKL come from the germline V gene. The CDR3 sequence: CASSQERSQFYEQYF.

The rearrangement uses TRBV18 and TRBJ1-6; the D gene TCRdb calls, TRBD1, cannot be checked with no DNA. Germline CDR1 and CDR2: KGHSH and LQKENI. This CDR3 has 15 amino acids. This CDR3 is CASSPGQGNNSPLHF.

This chain uses TRBV7-2 with TRBJ2-7; the TCRdb D gene call, TRBD2, has no DNA to confirm it. Germline values: CDR1 SGHTA, CDR2 FQGNSA. The CDR3 is 15 amino acids. This CDR3 reads CASSLGSGGYYEQYF. Complete variable domain (other parts from reference TRBV7-2 and TRBJ2-7): GAGVSQSPSNKVTEKGKDVELRCDPISGHTALYWYRQSLGQGLEFLIYFQGNSAPDKSGLPSDRFSAERTGGSVSTLTIQRTQQEDSAVYLCASSLGSGGYYEQYFGPGTRLTVT.

This chain connects TRBV7-6 to TRBJ2-5; TCRdb outputs TRBD2, but without DNA this stays unchecked. Germline CDR1 and CDR2: SGHVS and FNYEAQ. CDR3 length equals 16 residues. This CDR3 is CASSYGAGGVQETQYF.

The chain has TRBV7-9 and TRBJ1-5. The CDR3 covers 14 residues. Germline CDR1 and CDR2: SEHNR and FQNEAQ (reference sequence). CDR3 in amino acids: CASSPMGSNQPQHF.

CDR3 sequence: CSARVGTVAYEQYF. The chain joins TRBV20-1 to TRBJ2-7; TCRdb calls TRBD2, which cannot be checked without DNA. The CDR3 contains 14 residues. From germline, CDR1 is DFQATT and CDR2 SNEGSKA (reference sequence).